This T cell receptor beta chain was sequenced for a study of blood T cell repertoires in COVID-19. Study overall: COVID-19 samples, acute and convalescent, were from the United States, Italy and Spain. From T cells, B-cell-depleted T cells, or PBMCs came the material, which was cDNA or gDNA.

The V and J ends lost 11 bases and 8 bases respectively, with 25 bases between them. Germline V gene lookup returns CDR1 ENHRY and CDR2 SYGVKD. CDR3 length: 15 amino acids. As originally analysed: Amplification from reference gene primers served as the basis for estimated nucleated cell counts. Data came from immunoSEQ multiplex PCR; TCRdb stores just in-frame clones and leaves some out. V and J calls plus clone size are reproduced from that table; the DNA served to infer D and trimming. The sample carries 60,000 to 90,000 clones, around 84% recorded once. The specimen sequenced was peripheral blood. This TCR derives from a man aged 50 to 59 with acute or convalescent COVID-19. This chain links TRBV10-3 with TRBJ2-1, with D maybe TRBD1 (5 bases). Here the CDR3 reads CASTPGLRRGDEQFF. CDR3 nucleotides: TGTGCCTCCACCCCAGGCCTCCGAAGGGGTGATGAGCAGTTCTTC.